The 27 T cell receptor beta chains below all came from one sample that was sequenced in a study of cytomegalovirus exposure and HLA in healthy donors. Primers for the PCR totalled 60 Vbeta and 13 Jbeta. Profiled with immunoSEQ multiplex PCR; TCRdb holds only in-frame clones, not every one. The table shows tens of thousands of clones, with approximately 73% occurring only once. The sequenced sample consisted of PBMCs. These receptor sequences come from a man between 50 and 59 years old in good health and CMV-seronegative.

The J gene is TRBJ1-2, the V gene TRBV10-3; the match to TRBD1 covers 8 bases. There are 16 residues in the CDR3. J gave up 4 bases and V 3 bases, and 10 bases lay outside the gene matches. The V gene's germline CDR1 is ENHRY and CDR2 SYGVKD. Here the CDR3 DNA reads TGTGCCATCAGTGATACTTCACAGGGGGTCGGCTATGGCTACACCTTC. This codes for CAISDTSQGVGYGYTF.

The rearrangement joins TRBV30 to TRBJ2-3; D possibly corresponds to TRBD1 (6 bases). V was trimmed by 7 bases and J by 4 bases, leaving 18 bases between them. CDR1 is GTSNPN and CDR2 is SVGIG in the germline V gene (reference sequence). This CDR3 comprises 14 residues. CDR3 residues: CALYLTGKADTQYF. The DNA of the CDR3 is TGTGCCTTGTATCTTACAGGGAAGGCAGATACGCAGTATTTT.

The rearrangement joins TRBV6-1 to TRBJ1-3, with TRBD1 matching 10 bases. J lost 3 bases, V lost 5 bases, and 4 bases had no gene match. This CDR3 has 15 amino acids. Germline CDR1 reads MNHNS; CDR2 reads SASEGT. In DNA form, the CDR3 reads TGTGCCAGCAGTACGACAGGGGGCAATGGAAACACCATATATTTT. It yields the protein CASSTTGGNGNTIYF.

This clone was recorded a few times. The V call is TRBV5-1, the J call TRBJ2-7; D remains unclear. Germline CDR1 and CDR2: SGHRS and YFSETQ. V gave up 7 bases and J gave up 0 bases, with 11 bases separating them. This CDR3 has 13 amino acids. Here the CDR3 DNA reads TGCGCCAGCGGCAGGTCGAGCTCCTACGAGCAGTACTTC. Amino acids: CASGRSSSYEQYF.

The V call is TRBV7-9, the J call TRBJ2-6; possibly TRBD2 for D (6 bases). Germline V gives CDR1 SEHNR, CDR2 FQNEAQ (reference sequence). Trimming shortened V by 5 bases and J by 2 bases, and 19 bases separated the two germline ends. The CDR3 spans 18 residues. The chain's CDR3 is CASSRGDSFSPGANVLTF. The CDR3 DNA sequence: TGTGCCAGCAGCCGCGGGGACTCCTTCTCCCCTGGGGCCAACGTCCTGACTTTC.

V and J are TRBV19 and TRBJ2-2, with TRBD1 matching 9 bases. The CDR3 spans 15 residues. Trimming removed 5 bases from V and 5 bases from J; junction bases left unmatched: 6. Germline values: CDR1 LNHDA, CDR2 SQIVND (reference sequence). The CDR3 nucleotides read TGTGCCAGTAGTGTGGGGACAGGGAAGACCGGGGAGCTGTTTTTT. Protein product: CASSVGTGKTGELFF.

This clone appeared a single time. The chain combines TRBV5-1 with TRBJ2-2, with D possibly matching TRBD1 (5 bases). CDR1 is SGHRS, CDR2 YFSETQ, per germline. CDR3 size: 16 residues. The V end lost 4 bases, the J end lost 1 base, and 14 bases lay between the germline ends. In nucleotides, the CDR3 is TGCGCCAGCAGCGGGGCGGCCAGCTTGAACACCGGGGAGCTGTTTTTT. Protein: CASSGAASLNTGELFF.

The genes are TRBV7-8 and TRBJ2-2; 13 bases match TRBD2. With 4 bases clipped from V and 5 bases from J, the junction kept 7 bases outside the gene matches. This CDR3 region has 17 residues. Germline assignment: CDR1 SGHVS and CDR2 FQNEAQ. In nucleotides, the CDR3 is TGTGCCAGCAGCTCCCGGACTAGCGGGGGAGGTACCGGGGAGCTGTTTTTT. Its protein is CASSSRTSGGGTGELFF.

The chain uses TRBV9 and TRBJ1-1; possibly TRBD1 for D (6 bases). The V gene lost 3 bases and the J gene lost 6 bases, with 15 bases spanning the gap. Per the germline V gene, CDR1 is SGDLS and CDR2 is YYNGEE. CDR3 length: 14 amino acids. The CDR3: CASSEQGGGAEAFF. For the CDR3, the DNA is TGTGCCAGCAGCGAACAGGGCGGGGGGGCTGAAGCTTTCTTT.

V gene TRBV5-1 combines with J gene TRBJ2-2; the D gene is possibly TRBD2 (6 bases). This CDR3 region has 16 residues. The V end lost 4 bases, the J end lost 0 bases, and 13 bases lay between the germline ends. CDR1 is SGHRS, CDR2 YFSETQ, per germline. The CDR3 coding sequence is TGCGCCAGCAGCCCCACTCCGGGAGCGAACACCGGGGAGCTGTTTTTT. It yields the protein CASSPTPGANTGELFF.

CDR3 region: CASSTLRGGNQPQHF. As DNA, the CDR3 is TGTGCCAGCAGTACCCTCAGGGGAGGCAATCAGCCCCAGCATTTT. The chain carries TRBV28 and TRBJ1-5, with D tentatively TRBD1 (6 bases). The CDR3 extends over 15 amino acids. Deletions cut 5 bases from V and 2 bases from J, with 13 bases between. Germline values: CDR1 MDHEN, CDR2 SYDVKM.

V usage is TRBV9 and J usage is TRBJ1-3; D uncertain. The germline V gene has CDR1 SGDLS and CDR2 YYNGEE. The V end lost 3 bases, the J end lost 0 bases, and 7 bases lay between the germline ends. This CDR3 spans 14 amino acids. The CDR3 DNA follows: TGTGCCAGCAGCGCCGGTAACTCTGGAAACACCATATATTTT. Protein: CASSAGNSGNTIYF.

The genes are TRBV29-1 and TRBJ2-5; D is unclear. Looked up from germline, CDR1 is SQVTM and CDR2 is ANQGSEA. CDR3 length: 12 residues. With 1 base removed from V and 5 bases from J, the gap between germline ends came to 8 bases. The chain's CDR3 is CSVEVQLETQYF. CDR3 nucleotide sequence: TGCAGCGTTGAAGTACAGTTGGAGACCCAGTACTTC.

This clone has only a few counts. This chain uses TRBV19 with TRBJ1-2; weak D call: TRBD1 (6 bases). CDR1 and CDR2 from the germline V gene are LNHDA and SQIVND (reference sequence). The CDR3 contains 14 residues. V shed 7 bases and J shed 1 base, with 13 bases lying between them. This chain's CDR3 is CASKGETFNYGYTF. CDR3 nucleotide sequence: TGTGCCAGTAAGGGGGAGACCTTTAACTATGGCTACACCTTC. Looking up the rest from reference TRBV19 and TRBJ1-2 gives the full variable domain: DGGITQSPKYLFRKEGQNVTLSCEQNLNHDAMYWYRQDPGQGLRLIYYSQIVNDFQKGDIAEGYSVSREKKESFPLTVTSAQKNPTAFYLCASKGETFNYGYTFGSGTRLTVV.

The rearrangement uses TRBV25-1 and TRBJ1-6, with a tentative D call TRBD1 (6 bases). Per germline, CDR1 MGHDK and CDR2 SYGVNS. This CDR3 has 15 residues. The V end lost 3 bases, the J end lost 10 bases, and 16 bases lay between the germline ends. CDR3 region: CASSEAGTWGSPLHF. DNA for the CDR3: TGTGCCAGCAGTGAGGCCGGGACATGGGGGTCACCCCTCCACTTT.

A word on this clone: An end of the junction differs from the germline gene, which may be a read error. The chain uses TRBV29-1 and TRBJ1-1; D is uncertain. The germline V gene encodes CDR1 SQVTM and CDR2 ANQGSEA. The CDR3 runs 13 residues. Here the CDR3 DNA reads TGTGTCCTCCGGAGGCCAATGAACACTGAAGCTTTCTTT. Protein sequence: CVLRRPMNTEAFF.

The genes are TRBV6-5 and TRBJ2-5, with TRBD1 matching over 8 bases. This CDR3 region has 14 residues. Trimming cost V 7 bases and J 3 bases; bases outside gene matches: 7. Germline-derived CDR1 and CDR2 are MNHEY and SVGAGI. CDR3 loop: CASKPTGDKETQYF. The CDR3 DNA reads TGTGCCAGCAAACCGACAGGGGACAAAGAGACCCAGTACTTC.

This clone was counted only a few times. This chain joins TRBV7-2 and TRBJ1-2; 9 nucleotides match TRBD1. The V gene's germline CDR1 is SGHTA and CDR2 FQGNSA. V shed 5 bases, J shed 2 bases, and the junction held 3 bases outside the gene matches. This CDR3 comprises 14 residues. CDR3 in DNA: TGTGCCAGCAGCCGGGACAGGGTAAACTATGGCTACACCTTC. It codes for CASSRDRVNYGYTF.

The genes are TRBV6-4 and TRBJ2-3; 10 bases map to TRBD2. This CDR3 has 15 residues. V gave up 4 bases and J gave up 1 base; unmatched junction bases: 2. The V gene's germline CDR1 is MRHNA and CDR2 SNTAGT. The CDR3 sequence is CASSVLAGGTDTQYF. As DNA, the CDR3 is TGTGCCAGCAGTGTCCTAGCGGGGGGCACAGATACGCAGTATTTT.

This chain joins TRBV9 and TRBJ2-1, with D maybe TRBD1 (5 bases). In germline, CDR1 is SGDLS, CDR2 YYNGEE. There are 11 residues in the CDR3. Trimming removed 4 bases from V and 6 bases from J, with 5 bases in between. In DNA form, the CDR3 reads TGTGCCAGCAGCCAGGGCAATGAGCAGTTCTTC. Its protein is CASSQGNEQFF. The full variable domain, completed using reference TRBV9 and TRBJ2-1, is DSGVTQTPKHLITATGQRVTLRCSPRSGDLSVYWYQQSLDQGLQFLIQYYNGEERAKGNILERFSAQQFPDLHSELNLSSLELGDSALYFCASSQGNEQFFGPGTRLTVL.

This clone was seen a handful of times. The CDR3 nucleotides read TGCGCCAGCAGCTTGGCCAAGGACAGGGCCACTTACTACGAGCAGTACTTC. This gives the protein CASSLAKDRATYYEQYF. The chain couples TRBV5-1 to TRBJ2-7, with 8 positions matching TRBD1. With V trimmed by 0 bases and J by 3 bases, 11 bases remained unmatched. This CDR3 has 17 residues. Germline-derived CDR1 and CDR2 are SGHRS and YFSETQ.

CDR3 DNA: TGTGCCAGCAGGTCCGGGATAGGGTCGCCAAACTATGGCTACACCTTC. This translates into CASRSGIGSPNYGYTF. The chain links TRBV9 to TRBJ1-2, with D unresolved. This CDR3 region has 16 residues. Germline V gene sequence: CDR1 SGDLS, CDR2 YYNGEE. The V gene lost 5 bases and the J gene lost 2 bases, with 19 bases spanning the gap.

V and J are TRBV21-1 and TRBJ1-5; TRBD1, the D gene given by the table, was not confirmed from the DNA. TRBV21-1 is described as a pseudogene. This CDR3 is built from 14 residues. CDR3 region: CASPEDRGEEPQHF. The DNA for the CDR3 is TGTGCCAGCCCCGAAGACAGGGGAGAGGAGCCCCAGCATTTT.

This clone was observed a handful of times. The rearrangement links TRBV6-1 to TRBJ1-5; 9 bases are a match to TRBD1. From germline, CDR1 is MNHNS and CDR2 SASEGT. CDR3 length equals 16 residues. V was clipped by 4 bases and J by 5 bases; unmatched bases: 9. CDR3: CASSALPGQGHQPQHF. The CDR3 DNA is TGTGCCAGCAGTGCCCTCCCGGGACAGGGACATCAGCCCCAGCATTTT.

This clone was detected only a few times. V is TRBV29-1 and J is TRBJ2-1; TRBD2 matches at 13 bases. J lost 0 bases, V lost 6 bases, and 8 bases had no gene match. The CDR3 runs to 17 residues. The germline V gene encodes CDR1 SQVTM and CDR2 ANQGSEA. The DNA for the CDR3 is TGCAGCGTCACAATACGGACTAGCGGGAGCTCCTACAATGAGCAGTTCTTC. Translating it yields CSVTIRTSGSSYNEQFF.

This clone was counted once. This chain joins TRBV9 and TRBJ1-3; D is possibly TRBD1 (5 bases). The CDR3 runs to 14 residues. CDR1 and CDR2 from the germline V gene are SGDLS and YYNGEE. V lost 3 bases and J lost 0, with 7 bases in between. This chain's CDR3 is CASSGDFSGNTIYF. The CDR3 DNA reads as TGTGCCAGCAGCGGGGACTTCTCTGGAAACACCATATATTTT.

The rearrangement links TRBV6-5 to TRBJ1-1; D perhaps matches TRBD1 (5 bases). V lost 2 bases to trimming and J lost 1 base, with 11 bases between them. The CDR3 length is 15 residues. Germline V gives CDR1 MNHEY, CDR2 SVGAGI. CDR3 loop: CASSYAGRANTEAFF. For the CDR3, the DNA is TGTGCCAGCAGTTACGCGGGACGGGCGAACACTGAAGCTTTCTTT.